One sample yielded the 27 T cell receptor beta chains listed below, sequenced in a study of early T cells in non-severe SARS-CoV-2 infection. In TCRdb, the 5' RACE reads were re-called with MiXCR into one record per CDR3 protein. The sample consists of 45,000 to 50,000 distinct CDR3 sequences, roughly 5.3% of them appearing once. Sequencing was performed on whole blood. The receptors derive from an adult who was a healthcare worker with PCR-confirmed SARS-CoV-2 infection or an uninfected control (not recorded which).

Ten or more counts support this clonotype. The chain combines TRBV20-1 with TRBJ2-5; possibly TRBD2 for D (6 bases). Germline CDR1 is DFQATT and CDR2 is SNEGSKA (reference sequence). The CDR3 sequence is 14 residues long. The germline V and J ends were trimmed by 5 bases and 9 bases, with 22 bases remaining between them. The CDR3 loop is CSAPLRGTGASQYF. The CDR3 nucleotides read TGCAGTGCTCCTCTGCGCGGGACTGGAGCGTCCCAGTACTTC.

This clonotype was seen many times. The V gene is TRBV14, the J gene TRBJ2-1; 7 nucleotides line up with TRBD2. Trimming took 4 bases from V and 2 from J; bases not matched to a gene: 2. The CDR3 consists of 14 residues. Germline V gives CDR1 SGHDN, CDR2 FVKESK. This chain's CDR3 is CASSPLAPYNEQFF. As DNA, the CDR3 is TGTGCCAGCAGCCCACTAGCGCCCTACAATGAGCAGTTCTTC.

This clonotype appeared many times. The V call is TRBV3-1, the J call TRBJ2-7; D is unclear. V was shortened by 0 bases and J by 7 bases, with 7 bases between the two germline ends. The CDR3 loop spans 12 amino acids. Per germline, CDR1 LGHDT and CDR2 YNNKEL (reference sequence). The CDR3 DNA follows: TGTGCCAGCAGCCAAGATTGGGGTGAGCAGTACTTC. Its protein is CASSQDWGEQYF.

Ten or more counts support this clonotype. The chain couples TRBV4-2 to TRBJ1-2, with TRBD1 identical over 8 bases. Germline V gives CDR1 LGHNA, CDR2 YNFKEQ. The CDR3 is made up of 11 amino acids. Unmatched junction bases numbered 2, after V lost 6 bases and J lost 8 bases. The CDR3 is CASRDRVGYTF. As DNA, the CDR3 is TGTGCCAGCAGGGACAGGGTCGGCTACACCTTC.

This clonotype was seen at least ten times. The chain carries TRBV21-1 and TRBJ1-2. TRBV21-1 is a pseudogene. The CDR3 extends over 13 amino acids. The CDR3 reads CATKGMGDYCYTF. For the CDR3, the DNA is TGTGCCACCAAGGGTATGGGTGACTATTGCTACACCTTC.

This clonotype showed up many times. This chain connects TRBV9 to TRBJ2-6, with D possibly called TRBD1 or TRBD2 (5 bases each). CDR3 length: 12 residues. Germline CDR1 and CDR2: SGDLS and YYNGEE. Between the trimmed V and J ends, which lost 0 bases and 15 bases, there was a span of 10 bases. The CDR3: CASSVVFGTLTF. CDR3 DNA sequence: TGTGCCAGCAGCGTAGTTTTCGGGACCCTGACTTTC.

Ten or more counts support this clonotype. CDR3 residues: CATSEQGADQPQHF. In DNA form, the CDR3 reads TGTGCCACCAGTGAACAGGGAGCAGATCAGCCCCAGCATTTT. V usage is TRBV24-1 and J usage is TRBJ1-5; possible D gene TRBD1, 6 bases. V dropped 4 bases and J dropped 5 bases, with 11 bases sitting between them. CDR1 and CDR2 (germline): KGHDR, SFDVKD. The CDR3 consists of 14 residues.

This clonotype was seen many times. V and J are TRBV3-1 and TRBJ2-5, with 7 bases aligning to TRBD2. The germline V gene has CDR1 LGHDT and CDR2 YNNKEL (reference sequence). The CDR3 runs 19 residues. Losses at the gene ends were 4 bases for V and 3 bases for J; bases not matched to a gene: 20. The CDR3 loop is CASSPQTSPKLAYKETQYF. In DNA form, the CDR3 reads TGTGCCAGCAGCCCACAAACCTCCCCCAAACTAGCGTATAAAGAGACCCAGTACTTC.

At least ten counts were recorded for this clonotype. V usage is TRBV6-6 and J usage is TRBJ2-1; TRBD1 is a possible D gene (6 bases). The V end was cut by 6 bases, the J end by 8 bases, with 11 bases between. CDR1 and CDR2 (germline): MNHNY, SVGAGI (reference sequence). CDR3 length equals 12 residues. The CDR3 sequence: CASRETGYEQFF. The CDR3 coding sequence is TGTGCCAGCAGAGAAACAGGGTATGAGCAGTTCTTC.

The V and J genes are TRBV20-1 and TRBJ1-4; no clear D gene. The CDR3 length is 11 residues. Trimming removed 6 bases at V and 8 bases at J, with 10 bases between. CDR1 is DFQATT and CDR2 is SNEGSKA in the germline V gene (reference sequence). The CDR3 reads CSAVFEEKLFF. CDR3 DNA sequence: TGCAGTGCAGTGTTCGAGGAAAAACTGTTTTTT.

This clonotype was picked up many times. The chain has TRBV3-1 and TRBJ2-2, with no clear D. Germline CDR1 LGHDT, CDR2 YNNKEL (reference sequence). V was clipped by 4 bases and J by 9 bases, with 9 bases between them. The CDR3 spans 12 residues. For the CDR3, the DNA is TGTGCCAGCAGCCGCCCAGAACGGGAGCTGTTTTTT. Residues: CASSRPERELFF.

The chain links TRBV4-1 to TRBJ1-1; 8 bases match TRBD1. The V gene end was trimmed by 4 bases and the J gene end by 8 bases; junction bases not matched to a gene: 0. CDR3 length: 11 residues. Germline V gene sequence: CDR1 MGHRA, CDR2 YSYEKL. CDR3: CASSRDREAFF. The CDR3 nucleotides read TGCGCCAGCAGCCGGGACAGGGAAGCTTTCTTT.

This clonotype appeared many times. The V gene is TRBV20-1, the J gene TRBJ1-5; 9 positions agree with TRBD1. V trimming: 4 bases; J trimming: 5 bases; junction bases outside the gene matches: 6. The CDR3 length is 14 residues. CDR1 is DFQATT and CDR2 is SNEGSKA in the germline V gene (reference sequence). The CDR3 loop reads CSATDRGGDQPQHF. The CDR3, as DNA: TGCAGTGCTACGGACAGGGGCGGGGATCAGCCCCAGCATTTT.

The sample holds many counts of this clonotype. The chain links TRBV6-5 to TRBJ1-6, with D perhaps matching TRBD1 (5 bases). CDR1 and CDR2 from the germline V gene are MNHEY and SVGAGI. Trimming cost V 0 bases and J 9 bases, with 15 bases left between them. This CDR3 is 16 amino acids long. CDR3 DNA sequence: TGTGCCAGCAGTTACTCGAATCGACACAGGCGTTCACCCCTCCACTTT. This translates into CASSYSNRHRRSPLHF.

This clonotype was detected many times. The chain employs TRBV9 and TRBJ1-2; no definite D call. Trimming left V 0 bases short and J 3 bases short, with 3 bases between. The CDR3 sequence is 12 residues long. CDR1 SGDLS and CDR2 YYNGEE come from the germline V gene. This CDR3 is CASSVDHYGYTF. CDR3 nucleotides: TGTGCCAGCAGCGTAGACCACTATGGCTACACCTTC.

This clonotype has a count of ten or more. V gene TRBV5-4 combines with J gene TRBJ2-1, with TRBD1 as a possible D gene (5 bases). Deletions cut 5 bases from V and 6 bases from J, with 15 bases between. Germline CDR1 reads SGHNT; CDR2 reads YYREEE (reference sequence). The CDR3 has 14 residues. The DNA for the CDR3 is TGTGCCAGCAGTAAAATCAGGGATTCCAATGAGCAGTTCTTC. Its protein is CASSKIRDSNEQFF.

The V gene is TRBV6-2 or TRBV6-3, the J gene TRBJ1-2; 7 bases fit TRBD1. The germline gives CDR1 MNHEY, CDR2 SVGEGT. The CDR3 loop spans 18 amino acids. J was trimmed by 5 bases and V by 6 bases; bases with no gene match: 21. The CDR3 DNA reads TGTGCCAGCAGCCGTCCCCTTTGGACAGGCTTCCGGTGGTATGGCTACACCTTC. Translating gives CASSRPLWTGFRWYGYTF.

This chain connects TRBV20-1 to TRBJ1-1; perhaps TRBD1 as D (6 bases). Germline lookup yields CDR1 DFQATT and CDR2 SNEGSKA (reference sequence). The CDR3 contains 11 residues. Trimming left V 7 bases short and J 7 bases short, with 13 bases between. For the CDR3, the DNA is TGCAGTGTTACGGACAGTTATGAAGCTTTCTTT. Translated, it gives CSVTDSYEAFF.

This clonotype was picked up a small number of times. This chain connects TRBV6-5 to TRBJ2-7, with no clear D. Trimming removed 4 bases at V and 3 bases at J, with 10 bases between. The V gene's germline CDR1 is MNHEY and CDR2 SVGAGI. The CDR3 is 13 amino acids. The CDR3 is CASSFGPIYEQYF. The CDR3, as DNA: TGTGCCAGCAGTTTCGGACCGATCTACGAGCAGTACTTC.

There are many counts of this clonotype. This sequence joins TRBV21-1 and TRBJ2-5; the D call in the table, TRBD2, was not verified against the DNA. TRBV21-1 is a pseudogene. The CDR3 consists of 18 residues. CDR3 sequence (DNA): TGTGCCAGCAGCAAAGTTTGGGTTTTCGCGGGAGCCCAAGAGACCCAGTACTTC. The encoded protein is CASSKVWVFAGAQETQYF.

This clonotype was observed at least ten times. The chain recombines TRBV11-1 with TRBJ2-3; TRBD1 aligns across 7 bases. Germline assignment: CDR1 SGHAT and CDR2 FQDESV (reference sequence). This CDR3 is 14 amino acids long. Losses at the gene ends were 7 bases for V and 2 bases for J; bases not matched to a gene: 6. In DNA form, the CDR3 reads TGTGCCAGCAACCAACAGGGGACCACAGATACGCAGTATTTT. Residues: CASNQQGTTDTQYF. Full variable domain (rest looked up from reference TRBV11-1 and TRBJ2-3): EAEVAQSPRYKITEKSQAVAFWCDPISGHATLYWYRQILGQGPELLVQFQDESVVDDSQLPKDRFSAERLKGVDSTLKIQPAELGDSAMYLCASNQQGTTDTQYFGPGTRLTVL.

The V gene is TRBV5-6, the J gene TRBJ2-5; 7 bases are shared with TRBD2. The CDR3 sequence is 13 residues long. The V gene end was trimmed by 6 bases and the J gene end by 0 bases; junction bases not matched to a gene: 2. CDR1 is SGHDT, CDR2 YYEEEE, per germline. In DNA form, the CDR3 reads TGTGCCAGCAAAACTAGCGACCAAGAGACCCAGTACTTC. Residues: CASKTSDQETQYF.

This clonotype was seen ten or more times. The chain links TRBV5-4 to TRBJ1-4; D is possibly TRBD1 (5 bases). This CDR3 spans 17 amino acids. The V and J ends lost 0 bases and 0 bases respectively, with 12 bases between them. CDR1 and CDR2 (germline): SGHNT, YYREEE (reference sequence). The CDR3, as DNA: TGTGCCAGCAGCTTGGGGGGGACGTACGCAACTAATGAAAAACTGTTTTTT. It is translated as CASSLGGTYATNEKLFF.

The sample holds many counts of this clonotype. The rearrangement uses TRBV7-2 and TRBJ2-5; D remains ambiguous. CDR1 and CDR2 (germline): SGHTA, FQGNSA. V was cut by 3 bases and J by 5 bases, with 16 bases left in between. The CDR3 is made up of 15 amino acids. CDR3 region: CASSFTDTFRETQYF. The CDR3 nucleotides read TGTGCCAGCAGCTTTACCGACACCTTCAGGGAGACCCAGTACTTC. The entire variable domain, with the rest obtained from reference TRBV7-2 and TRBJ2-5, is as follows: GAGVSQSPSNKVTEKGKDVELRCDPISGHTALYWYRQSLGQGLEFLIYFQGNSAPDKSGLPSDRFSAERTGGSVSTLTIQRTQQEDSAVYLCASSFTDTFRETQYFGPGTRLLVL.

At least ten counts were recorded for this clonotype. The chain recombines TRBV2 with TRBJ1-5; 7 bases match TRBD1. This CDR3 has 15 amino acids. V shed 6 bases and J 4 bases; nucleotides not matched to a gene: 9. The germline V gene encodes CDR1 SNHLY and CDR2 FYNNEI. The CDR3 DNA reads as TGTGCCAGCAGCCAGACAGGGAGTGAAAATCAGCCCCAGCATTTT. It codes for CASSQTGSENQPQHF.

The table lists this clonotype with many counts. The chain combines TRBV7-2 with TRBJ2-1; 7 bases align to TRBD2. The CDR3 is 15 residues long. The V gene end was trimmed by 3 bases and the J gene end by 3 bases; junction bases not matched to a gene: 5. Looked up from germline, CDR1 is SGHTA and CDR2 is FQGNSA. The CDR3 DNA is TGTGCCAGCAGCTTCCAGGCGGGGGTCTACAATGAGCAGTTCTTC. Amino acid sequence: CASSFQAGVYNEQFF.

This clonotype was counted ten times or more. The chain is built from TRBV7-2 and TRBJ1-1; no firm D call. The V gene's germline CDR1 is SGHTA and CDR2 FQGNSA. CDR3 length: 14 amino acids. Trimming stripped 4 bases from V and 0 bases from J, with 9 bases between. CDR3: CASSSGAVNTEAFF. DNA for the CDR3: TGTGCCAGCAGCTCCGGTGCAGTGAACACTGAAGCTTTCTTT.